A few counts support the clone carrying this T cell receptor beta chain. Its antigen is not identified. Germline lookup yields CDR1 SGHRS and CDR2 YFSETQ. CDR3 length equals 16 residues. The junction had 9 bases not matched to a gene; V was cut back by 2 bases and J by 2 bases. This sample is drawn from a study of T-cell memory formation after mild COVID-19. For the study at large: The two donors had largely donor-specific TCR clusters. The study's findings and limits: Still unconfirmed is whether the second-wave clones peaking on day 37 recognized SARS-CoV-2. Contracting clones, day 15 to 85, had balanced CD4/CD8, and later expanders favored CD4+.

TCRdb passed the 5' RACE reads through MiXCR, listing each CDR3 protein once. The sample gives 560,000 or so distinct CDR3 sequences, 17% of which show up once; 8.1% is in the top ten. The V and J genes are TRBV5-1 and TRBJ1-1; 7 nucleotides match TRBD1. Input material: PBMCs or a T cell subset sorted from them (not recorded which). The source is an adult woman who had mild COVID-19 (a few samples of this study predate the infection). Cell type and time point are not known. CDR3 nucleotide sequence: TGCGCCAGCAGCTTTACCCAGGGACAGACAAACACTGAAGCTTTCTTT. This gives the protein CASSFTQGQTNTEAFF.